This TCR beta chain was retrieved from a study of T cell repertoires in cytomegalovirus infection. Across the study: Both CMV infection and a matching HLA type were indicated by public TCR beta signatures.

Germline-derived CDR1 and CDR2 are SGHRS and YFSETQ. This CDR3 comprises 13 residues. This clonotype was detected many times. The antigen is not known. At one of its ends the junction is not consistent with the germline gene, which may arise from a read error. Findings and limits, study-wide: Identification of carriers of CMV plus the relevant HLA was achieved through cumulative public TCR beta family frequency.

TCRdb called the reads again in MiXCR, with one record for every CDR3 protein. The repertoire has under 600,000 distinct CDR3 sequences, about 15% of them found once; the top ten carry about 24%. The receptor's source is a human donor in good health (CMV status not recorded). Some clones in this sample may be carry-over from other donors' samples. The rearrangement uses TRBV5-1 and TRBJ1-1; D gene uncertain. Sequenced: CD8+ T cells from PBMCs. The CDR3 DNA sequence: TGTGCCAGCAGCTTAGCGGAAAACACTGAAGCTTTCTTT. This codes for CASSLAENTEAFF.